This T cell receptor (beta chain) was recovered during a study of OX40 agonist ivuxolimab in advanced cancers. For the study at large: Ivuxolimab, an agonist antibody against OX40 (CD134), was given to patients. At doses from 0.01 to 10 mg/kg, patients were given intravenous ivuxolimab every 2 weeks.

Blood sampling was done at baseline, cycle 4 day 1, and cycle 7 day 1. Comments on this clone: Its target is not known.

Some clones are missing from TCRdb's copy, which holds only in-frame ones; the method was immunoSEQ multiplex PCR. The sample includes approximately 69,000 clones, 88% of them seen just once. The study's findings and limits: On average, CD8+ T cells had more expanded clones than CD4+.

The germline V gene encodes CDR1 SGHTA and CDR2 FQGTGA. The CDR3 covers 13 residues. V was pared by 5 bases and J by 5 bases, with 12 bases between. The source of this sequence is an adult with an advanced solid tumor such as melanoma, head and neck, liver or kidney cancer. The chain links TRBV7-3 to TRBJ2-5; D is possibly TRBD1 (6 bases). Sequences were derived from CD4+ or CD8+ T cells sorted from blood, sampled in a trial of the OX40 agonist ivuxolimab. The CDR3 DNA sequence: TGTGCCAGCAGCCCTCAGGGGTGGGAGACCCAGTACTTC. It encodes CASSPQGWETQYF.